The 29 T cell receptor beta chains below come from one sample, sequenced in a study of Ad26.COV2.S vaccination and SARS-CoV-2 variants. The treatment is: some 20 received Ad26.COV2.S at low or high dose, single or two shots; several received placebo; per-sample allocation not given. Material that was analyzed had been drawn on day 63 after the first vaccine or placebo injection. Clones were read by immunoSEQ multiplex PCR, and TCRdb kept only the in-frame ones, dropping some. The table includes approximately 400,000 clones, 70% to 90% detected once. The starting material was peripheral blood, obtained in a trial of Ad26.COV2.S vaccine versus placebo. All receptors come from a person between 18 and 59 years old who received the Ad26.COV2.S COVID-19 vaccine or a placebo.

The V gene is TRBV5-5, the J gene TRBJ1-1; D gene uncertain. CDR1 is SGHKS and CDR2 is YYEKEE in the germline V gene (reference sequence). This CDR3 region has 14 residues. Trimming stripped 6 bases from V and 5 bases from J, with 17 bases between. Here the CDR3 reads CASTPPRVETEAFF. The CDR3 DNA reads TGTGCCAGCACCCCGCCGAGGGTCGAAACTGAAGCTTTCTTT.

There are a few counts of this clone. The rearrangement uses TRBV7-8 and TRBJ2-1; 10 bases are shared with TRBD1. The CDR3 extends over 15 amino acids. V dropped 2 bases and J dropped 8; count of bases not matched to a gene: 6. Per germline, CDR1 SGHVS and CDR2 FQNEAQ. CDR3 in DNA: TGTGCCAGCAGCTTAACCGGGACAGGGGACCATGAGCAGTTCTTC. This translates into CASSLTGTGDHEQFF.

The chain carries TRBV18 and TRBJ1-1, with TRBD1 as a possible D gene (5 bases). The CDR3 has 15 amino acids. Germline V gene sequence: CDR1 KGHSH, CDR2 LQKENI. Deletions cut 2 bases from V and 3 bases from J, with 13 bases between. Here the CDR3 reads CASSPGGVEYTEAFF. The CDR3 nucleotides are TGTGCCAGCTCACCAGGGGGGGTGGAGTACACTGAAGCTTTCTTT.

The rearrangement links TRBV3-1 (or the pseudogene TRBV3-2) to TRBJ1-2; 9 nucleotides agree with TRBD1. The CDR3 runs to 14 residues. The V and J ends lost 4 bases and 10 bases, in that order; junction bases with no gene match: 10. Germline loops: CDR1 LGHDT, CDR2 YNNKEL (reference sequence). The CDR3 nucleotides are TGTGCCAGCAGCCTCGGGGGGGACAGGGTGGACTACACCTTC. Its translation: CASSLGGDRVDYTF.

V and J are TRBV7-6 and TRBJ2-7; no clear D. The V end lost 1 base, the J end lost 6 bases, and 4 bases lay between the germline ends. Germline values: CDR1 SGHVS, CDR2 FNYEAQ. The CDR3 has 11 residues. The CDR3 sequence is CASSLDFEQYF. The CDR3 bases are TGTGCCAGCAGCTTAGACTTCGAGCAGTACTTC.

This clone was recorded once. The J gene is TRBJ2-1, the V gene TRBV28; 7 nucleotides match TRBD2. The V segment lost 3 bases and the J segment 4 bases; nucleotides outside the gene matches: 12. CDR3 length: 17 residues. The germline CDR1 and CDR2 sequences are MDHEN and SYDVKM. CDR3 bases: TGTGCCAGCAGTTTGCCTTCGAGTAGCGGGTTATACAATGAGCAGTTCTTC. Protein product: CASSLPSSSGLYNEQFF.

The chain is built from TRBV5-1 and TRBJ2-7; TRBD1 agrees at 7 bases. V lost 5 bases and J lost 3; bases outside the gene matches: 8. In germline, CDR1 is SGHRS, CDR2 YFSETQ. The CDR3 is made up of 14 amino acids. The CDR3 reads CASRKPGQLYEQYF. Here the CDR3 DNA reads TGCGCCAGCAGAAAACCGGGACAGCTCTACGAGCAGTACTTC.

The gene calls are TRBV18 and TRBJ2-5; TRBD2 matches 7 bases. Germline lookup yields CDR1 KGHSH and CDR2 LQKENI. The length of the CDR3 is 16 residues. V lost 2 bases and J lost 3; bases outside the gene matches: 9. CDR3: CASSPVQRGVKETQYF. Written as DNA, the CDR3 is TGTGCCAGCTCACCAGTCCAGCGGGGCGTTAAAGAGACCCAGTACTTC.

The chain joins TRBV7-9 to TRBJ2-7; TRBD2 matches at 8 bases. The CDR3 runs to 17 residues. V shed 2 bases and J 2 bases; nucleotides not matched to a gene: 11. CDR1 SEHNR and CDR2 FQNEAQ come from the germline V gene (reference sequence). The DNA of the CDR3 is TGTGCCAGCAGCTTATGGGTGGGGAGCGGGAGAACCTACGAGCAGTACTTC. Protein sequence: CASSLWVGSGRTYEQYF.

In this sample, this clone turned up a few times. The chain carries TRBV4-3 and TRBJ1-1, with 9 nucleotides matching TRBD1. Per germline, CDR1 LGHNA and CDR2 YSLEER. CDR3 length equals 16 residues. With 0 bases clipped from V and 3 bases from J, the junction kept 5 bases outside the gene matches. The CDR3: CASSQDIGTGYTEAFF. CDR3 nucleotide sequence: TGCGCCAGCAGCCAAGATATCGGGACAGGGTACACTGAAGCTTTCTTT.

The chain carries TRBV7-6 and TRBJ2-7; 10 bases are a match to TRBD2. Germline V lookup: CDR1 SGHVS, CDR2 FNYEAQ. The CDR3 runs to 16 residues. V was clipped by 0 bases and J by 7 bases; unmatched bases: 9. CDR3 region: CASSLAGGTSVGEQYF. In nucleotides, the CDR3 is TGTGCCAGCAGCTTAGCGGGAGGGACTAGCGTCGGAGAGCAGTACTTC. Using reference TRBV7-6 and TRBJ2-7 for the parts outside the CDR3, the full variable domain is GAGVSQSPRYKVTKRGQDVALRCDPISGHVSLYWYRQALGQGPEFLTYFNYEAQQDKSGLPNDRFSAERPEGSISTLTIQRTEQRDSAMYRCASSLAGGTSVGEQYFGPGTRLTVT.

The chain employs TRBV23-1 and TRBJ2-6; maybe TRBD1 (5 bases). TRBV23-1 is marked as an open reading frame, function uncertain. This CDR3 is 17 amino acids long. Trimming took 7 bases from V and 0 from J, leaving 16 bases between them. CDR3 sequence reads: CASKLQGNPSGANVLTF. CDR3 DNA sequence: TGCGCCAGCAAGCTCCAGGGCAACCCCTCTGGGGCCAACGTCCTGACTTTC.

This chain joins TRBV19 and TRBJ2-1; D tentatively fits TRBD1 or TRBD2 (5 bases each). Trimming removed 9 bases from V and 3 bases from J, with 15 bases in between. Germline V gives CDR1 LNHDA, CDR2 SQIVND (reference sequence). CDR3 length equals 14 residues. The CDR3 reads CASSLGENYNEQFF. The CDR3 nucleotides read TGTGCCAGCTCCTTAGGGGAGAACTACAATGAGCAGTTCTTC.

This clone has just one count. Compared with germline, one end of the junction differs, possibly owing to a read error. The V gene is TRBV9, the J gene TRBJ2-7; 10 bases are shared with TRBD1. The CDR3 spans 16 residues. Germline lookup yields CDR1 SGDLS and CDR2 YYNGEE. As DNA, the CDR3 is TGTGCCAGCAGCGTAGCTCCGACAGGGGGCTCCCACGAGCAGTACTTC. Amino acid sequence: CASSVAPTGGSHEQYF.

The chain combines TRBV28 with TRBJ2-5; 7 bases agree with TRBD1. The CDR3 consists of 15 residues. Germline V lookup: CDR1 MDHEN, CDR2 SYDVKM. V lost 5 bases to trimming and J lost 1 base; unmatched junction nucleotides: 7. CDR3 sequence: CASSRQGTLQETQYF. The CDR3 DNA reads TGTGCCAGCAGTCGACAGGGAACCCTCCAAGAGACCCAGTACTTC. Full variable domain (missing parts from reference TRBV28 and TRBJ2-5): DVKVTQSSRYLVKRTGEKVFLECVQDMDHENMFWYRQDPGLGLRLIYFSYDVKMKEKGDIPEGYSVSREKKERFSLILESASTNQTSMYLCASSRQGTLQETQYFGPGTRLLVL.

This chain uses TRBV2 with TRBJ2-4; D possibly corresponds to TRBD2 (6 bases). This CDR3 is built from 16 residues. Trimming took off 4 bases at V and 0 bases at J, with 13 bases between the two ends. Germline loops: CDR1 SNHLY, CDR2 FYNNEI. This chain's CDR3 is CASSVTSNPAKNIQYF. For the CDR3, the DNA is TGTGCCAGCAGTGTTACTAGCAATCCAGCCAAAAACATTCAGTACTTC.

This clone has just one count. The J gene is TRBJ2-3, the V gene TRBV7-2; 9 bases map to TRBD2. In germline, CDR1 is SGHTA, CDR2 FQGNSA. The CDR3 covers 16 residues. J gave up 4 bases and V 5 bases, and 10 bases lay outside the gene matches. The CDR3 bases are TGTGCCAGCAGCGCCTGGGGAGCGGGGGGCCCAGATACGCAGTATTTT. Residues: CASSAWGAGGPDTQYF.

This rearrangement joins TRBV18 to TRBJ2-5, with 12 bases matching TRBD2. Trimming removed 4 bases from V and 2 bases from J; junction bases left unmatched: 2. Looked up from germline, CDR1 is KGHSH and CDR2 is LQKENI. The CDR3 is made up of 15 amino acids. Here the CDR3 DNA reads TGTGCCAGCTCACGACTAGCGGGAGTTCAAGAGACCCAGTACTTC. Its protein product is CASSRLAGVQETQYF.

This chain joins TRBV5-1 and TRBJ2-1, with D tentatively TRBD2 (6 bases). Trimming cost V 7 bases and J 3 bases, with 14 bases left between them. Germline CDR1 and CDR2: SGHRS and YFSETQ. The CDR3 runs to 14 residues. This CDR3 is CASGGSGNYNEQFF. CDR3 in DNA: TGCGCCAGCGGGGGTAGCGGAAACTACAATGAGCAGTTCTTC.

V gene TRBV7-9 combines with J gene TRBJ2-7; 7 bases agree with TRBD1. J gave up 4 bases and V 5 bases, and 5 bases lay outside the gene matches. This CDR3 region has 13 residues. The germline CDR1 and CDR2 sequences are SEHNR and FQNEAQ (reference sequence). As DNA, the CDR3 is TGTGCCAGCAGCCCGTGGGACAGTTACGAGCAGTACTTC. Its protein product is CASSPWDSYEQYF.

The chain is built from TRBV28 and TRBJ2-2, with a tentative D call TRBD1 (5 bases). The CDR3 loop spans 14 amino acids. V lost 7 bases to trimming and J lost 5 bases, with 14 bases between them. CDR1 is MDHEN, CDR2 SYDVKM, per germline. The CDR3, as DNA: TGTGCCAGCACCCGGACAAAGGTTACCGGGGAGCTGTTTTTT. Translating it yields CASTRTKVTGELFF. The variable domain in full, with the rest retrieved from reference TRBV28 and TRBJ2-2, is DVKVTQSSRYLVKRTGEKVFLECVQDMDHENMFWYRQDPGLGLRLIYFSYDVKMKEKGDIPEGYSVSREKKERFSLILESASTNQTSMYLCASTRTKVTGELFFGEGSRLTVL.

This clone was recorded once. V usage is TRBV11-2 and J usage is TRBJ1-1; D not certain. CDR1 and CDR2 from the germline V gene are SGHAT and FQNNGV. With 5 bases removed from V and 4 bases from J, the gap between germline ends came to 11 bases. CDR3 size: 13 residues. The CDR3: CASSLGVITEAFF. DNA for the CDR3: TGTGCCAGCAGCCTCGGGGTAATCACTGAAGCTTTCTTT.

The gene calls are TRBV28 and TRBJ2-4; no reliable D call. The CDR3 consists of 14 residues. V was trimmed by 5 bases and J by 4 bases, leaving 12 bases between them. Germline V gene sequence: CDR1 MDHEN, CDR2 SYDVKM. The CDR3 nucleotides are TGTGCCAGCAGTGCCCACAAGTTAAAAAACATTCAGTACTTC. Encoded protein: CASSAHKLKNIQYF.

The V call is TRBV28, the J call TRBJ2-7, with 13 bases fitting TRBD2. This CDR3 is 18 amino acids long. Germline CDR1 is MDHEN and CDR2 is SYDVKM. V was clipped by 6 bases and J by 0 bases; unmatched bases: 11. DNA of the CDR3: TGTGCCAGCAGGGGACTAGCGGGGACTGGAAGGAGCTCCTACGAGCAGTACTTC. This codes for CASRGLAGTGRSSYEQYF.

This chain joins TRBV3-1 (or the pseudogene TRBV3-2) and TRBJ1-2, with D perhaps TRBD1 (6 bases). Germline assignment: CDR1 LGHDT and CDR2 YNNKEL (reference sequence). The CDR3 sequence is 17 residues long. The germline V and J ends were trimmed by 1 base and 3 bases, with 18 bases remaining between them. CDR3 amino acids: CASSQGNPAGEDYGYTF. For the CDR3, the DNA is TGTGCCAGCAGCCAAGGAAATCCCGCAGGGGAGGACTATGGCTACACCTTC.

Comment on this clone: Other DNA sequences of this sample code for an identical CDR3. This chain joins TRBV18 and TRBJ2-5, with D hard to call. This CDR3 has 13 residues. Trimming took off 2 bases at V and 2 bases at J, with 6 bases between the two ends. CDR1 is KGHSH, CDR2 LQKENI, per germline. The CDR3 region has the DNA TGTGCCAGCTCACCAGGGGTACAAGAGACCCAGTACTTC. Encoded protein: CASSPGVQETQYF.

This sequence joins TRBV19 and TRBJ1-5, with TRBD1 identical over 11 bases. Per the germline V gene, CDR1 is LNHDA and CDR2 is SQIVND (reference sequence). With V trimmed by 5 bases and J by 6 bases, 9 bases remained unmatched. This CDR3 is built from 16 residues. The CDR3 sequence is CASSVDRDRGIQPQHF. DNA for the CDR3: TGTGCCAGTAGTGTCGACCGGGACAGGGGGATTCAGCCCCAGCATTTT.

The genes are TRBV7-8 and TRBJ2-7; TRBD1 aligns across 8 bases. Germline V gene sequence: CDR1 SGHVS, CDR2 FQNEAQ. This CDR3 comprises 13 residues. Trimming removed 5 bases from V and 3 bases from J; junction bases left unmatched: 3. The CDR3 DNA reads TGTGCCAGCAGCATTGGACAGGGCTACGAGCAGTACTTC. It yields the protein CASSIGQGYEQYF. The whole variable domain, filled in from reference TRBV7-8 and TRBJ2-7, reads GAGVSQSPRYKVAKRGQDVALRCDPISGHVSLFWYQQALGQGPEFLTYFQNEAQLDKSGLPSDRFFAERPEGSVSTLKIQRTQQEDSAVYLCASSIGQGYEQYFGPGTRLTVT.

This clone has only one observation. The rearrangement uses TRBV19 and TRBJ2-2; TRBD1 is a possible D gene (9 bases). Trimming cost V 7 bases and J 6 bases, with 30 bases left between them. The CDR3 consists of 19 residues. Germline lookup yields CDR1 LNHDA and CDR2 SQIVND (reference sequence). CDR3 sequence reads: CASISRTGVAGGRSGELFF. The CDR3 DNA sequence: TGTGCCAGTATCTCTAGGACAGGGGTGGCGGGGGGCCGGTCCGGGGAGCTGTTTTTT.